The subject of this entry is one T cell receptor beta chain. The sample contains more than one DNA sequence encoding this CDR3. This entry is derived from a study of PD-L1 blockade in urothelial cancer. At the level of the study: Patients arrived having already received 0 to 3 prior chemotherapy regimens.

Measured with immunoSEQ multiplex PCR; TCRdb has only the in-frame clones, and not every one. In the table there are roughly 120,000 clones, 80% to 95% of which are singletons. Regarding time point: peripheral blood 6 weeks after treatment start. The receptor was isolated from a man between 60 and 75 years old with urothelial cancer. This specimen consisted of PBMCs, obtained around atezolizumab (anti-PD-L1) treatment.

The CDR3 coding sequence is TGTGCCAGCAGCGTAGCAGTGGGAGCATACGAGACCCAGTACTTC. Its translation: CASSVAVGAYETQYF. The chain links TRBV9 to TRBJ2-5, with D possibly TRBD2 on 5 matching bases. The CDR3 sequence is 15 residues long. Germline CDR1 reads SGDLS; CDR2 reads YYNGEE. V lost 0 bases to trimming and J lost 5 bases, with 14 bases between them.